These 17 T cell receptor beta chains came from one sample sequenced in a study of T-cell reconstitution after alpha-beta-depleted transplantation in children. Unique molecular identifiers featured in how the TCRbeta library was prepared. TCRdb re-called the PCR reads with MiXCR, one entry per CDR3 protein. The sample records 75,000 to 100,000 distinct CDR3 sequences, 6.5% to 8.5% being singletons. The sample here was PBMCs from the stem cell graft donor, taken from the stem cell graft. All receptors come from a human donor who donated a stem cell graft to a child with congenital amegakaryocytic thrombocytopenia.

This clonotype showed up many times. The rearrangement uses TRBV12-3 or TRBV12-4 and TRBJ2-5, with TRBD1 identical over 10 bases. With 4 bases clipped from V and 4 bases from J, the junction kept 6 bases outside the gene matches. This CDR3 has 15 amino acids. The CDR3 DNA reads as TGTGCCAGCAGTTCACTGGGACAGGGGAGAGAGACCCAGTACTTC. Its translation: CASSSLGQGRETQYF.

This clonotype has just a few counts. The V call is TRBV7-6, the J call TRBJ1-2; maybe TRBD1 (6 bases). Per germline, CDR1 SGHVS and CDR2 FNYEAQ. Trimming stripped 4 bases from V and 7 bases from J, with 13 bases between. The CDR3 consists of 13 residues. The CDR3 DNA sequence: TGTGCCAGCAGCTCACTCCAGGGGCTTGGCTACACCTTC. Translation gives CASSSLQGLGYTF.

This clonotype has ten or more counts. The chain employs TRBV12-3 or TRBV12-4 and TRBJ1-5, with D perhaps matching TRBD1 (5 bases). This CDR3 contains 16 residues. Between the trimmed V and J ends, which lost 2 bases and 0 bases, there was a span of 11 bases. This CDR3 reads CASSLWQGNSNQPQHF. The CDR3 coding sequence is TGTGCCAGCAGTTTATGGCAGGGAAATAGCAATCAGCCCCAGCATTTT.

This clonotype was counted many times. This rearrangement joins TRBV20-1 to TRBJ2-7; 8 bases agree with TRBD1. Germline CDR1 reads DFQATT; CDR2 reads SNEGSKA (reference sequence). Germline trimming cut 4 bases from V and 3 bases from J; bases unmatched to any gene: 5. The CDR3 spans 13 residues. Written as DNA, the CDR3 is TGCAGTGCTATGGGACAGGACGACTACGAGCAGTACTTC. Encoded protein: CSAMGQDDYEQYF.

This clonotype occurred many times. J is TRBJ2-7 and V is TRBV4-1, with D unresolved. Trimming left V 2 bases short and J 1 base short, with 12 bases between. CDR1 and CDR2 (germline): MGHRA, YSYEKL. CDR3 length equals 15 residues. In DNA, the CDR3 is TGCGCCAGCAGCCAATCCGACACACTATCCTACGAGCAGTACTTC. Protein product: CASSQSDTLSYEQYF.

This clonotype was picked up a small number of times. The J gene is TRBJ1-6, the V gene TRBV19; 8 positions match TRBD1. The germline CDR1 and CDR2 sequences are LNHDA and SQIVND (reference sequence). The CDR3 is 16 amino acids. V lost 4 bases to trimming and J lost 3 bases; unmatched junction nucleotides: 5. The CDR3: CASSNSDRGYNSPLHF. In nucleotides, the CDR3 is TGTGCCAGTAGTAACTCCGACAGGGGCTATAATTCACCCCTCCACTTT.

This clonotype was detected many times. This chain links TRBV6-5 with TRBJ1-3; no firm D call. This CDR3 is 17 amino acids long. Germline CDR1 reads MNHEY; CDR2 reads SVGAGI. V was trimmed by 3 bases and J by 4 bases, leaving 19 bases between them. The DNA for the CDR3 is TGTGCCAGCAGTTATGGGCCCGGTTCAGGCGAAGGAAACACCATATATTTT. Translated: CASSYGPGSGEGNTIYF.

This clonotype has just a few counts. CDR3 residues: CASSLGTARGYEQYF. CDR3 nucleotides: TGCGCCAGCAGCTTAGGGACCGCCCGAGGGTACGAGCAGTACTTC. The V and J genes are TRBV5-1 and TRBJ2-7, with D possibly called TRBD1 or TRBD2 (5 bases each). Germline loops: CDR1 SGHRS, CDR2 YFSETQ. This CDR3 contains 15 residues. V was pared by 2 bases and J by 4 bases, with 16 bases between.

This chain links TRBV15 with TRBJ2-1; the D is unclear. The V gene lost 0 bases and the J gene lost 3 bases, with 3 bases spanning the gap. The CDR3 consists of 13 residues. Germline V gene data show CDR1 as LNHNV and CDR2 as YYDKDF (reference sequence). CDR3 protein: CATSRDFYNEQFF. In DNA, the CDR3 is TGTGCCACCAGCAGAGATTTCTACAATGAGCAGTTCTTC.

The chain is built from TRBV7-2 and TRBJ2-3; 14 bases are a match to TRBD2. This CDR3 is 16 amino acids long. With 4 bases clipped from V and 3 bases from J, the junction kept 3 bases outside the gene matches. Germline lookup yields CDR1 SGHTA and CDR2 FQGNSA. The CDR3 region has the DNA TGTGCCAGCAGCTCCAGACTAGCGGGAGGGACAGATACGCAGTATTTT. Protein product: CASSSRLAGGTDTQYF.

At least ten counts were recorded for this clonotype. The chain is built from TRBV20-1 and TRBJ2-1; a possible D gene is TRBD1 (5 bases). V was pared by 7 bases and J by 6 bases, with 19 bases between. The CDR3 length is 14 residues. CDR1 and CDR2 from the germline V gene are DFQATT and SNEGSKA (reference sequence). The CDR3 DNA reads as TGCAGTGTCCACCAGAGGACATCAATCAATGAGCAGTTCTTC. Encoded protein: CSVHQRTSINEQFF.

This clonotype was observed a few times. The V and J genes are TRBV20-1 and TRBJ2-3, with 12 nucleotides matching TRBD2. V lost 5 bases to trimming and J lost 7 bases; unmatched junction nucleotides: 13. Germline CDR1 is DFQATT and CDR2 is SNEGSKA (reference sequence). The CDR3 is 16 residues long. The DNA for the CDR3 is TGCAGTGCTCCCTTCCCCCTAGCGGGAGGGCCCCATACGCAGTATTTT. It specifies CSAPFPLAGGPHTQYF.

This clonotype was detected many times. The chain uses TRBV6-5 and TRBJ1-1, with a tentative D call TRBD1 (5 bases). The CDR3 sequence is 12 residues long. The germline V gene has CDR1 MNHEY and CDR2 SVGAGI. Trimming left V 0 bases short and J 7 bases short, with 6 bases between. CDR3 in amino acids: CASSYSGGEAFF. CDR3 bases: TGTGCCAGCAGTTACTCGGGGGGTGAAGCTTTCTTT.

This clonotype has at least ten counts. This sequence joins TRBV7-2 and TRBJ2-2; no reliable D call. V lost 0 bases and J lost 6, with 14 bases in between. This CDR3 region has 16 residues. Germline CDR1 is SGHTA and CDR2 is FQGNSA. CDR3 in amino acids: CASSLAVGYGSGELFF. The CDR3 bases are TGTGCCAGCAGCTTAGCCGTGGGGTATGGGTCCGGGGAGCTGTTTTTT.

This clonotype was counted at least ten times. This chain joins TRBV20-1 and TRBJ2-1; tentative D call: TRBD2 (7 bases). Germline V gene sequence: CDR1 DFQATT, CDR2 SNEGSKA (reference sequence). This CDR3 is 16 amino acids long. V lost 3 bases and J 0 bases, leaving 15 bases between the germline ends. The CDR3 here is CSASGGGTFSYNEQFF. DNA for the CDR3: TGCAGTGCTAGTGGCGGGGGCACTTTCTCCTACAATGAGCAGTTCTTC.

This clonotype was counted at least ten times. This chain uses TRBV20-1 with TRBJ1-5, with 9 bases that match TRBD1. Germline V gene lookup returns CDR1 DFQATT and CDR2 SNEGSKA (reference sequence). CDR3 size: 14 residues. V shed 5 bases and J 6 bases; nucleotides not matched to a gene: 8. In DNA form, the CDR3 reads TGCAGTGCTTCTGAGACAGGGGGGAGTCAGCCCCAGCATTTT. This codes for CSASETGGSQPQHF.

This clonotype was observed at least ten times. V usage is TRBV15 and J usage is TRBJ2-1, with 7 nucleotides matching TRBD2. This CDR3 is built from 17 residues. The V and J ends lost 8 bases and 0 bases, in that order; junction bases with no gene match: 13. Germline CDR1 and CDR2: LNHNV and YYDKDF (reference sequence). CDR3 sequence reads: CATHEMGGKSSYNEQFF. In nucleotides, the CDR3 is TGTGCCACCCACGAAATGGGGGGGAAGAGCTCCTACAATGAGCAGTTCTTC.